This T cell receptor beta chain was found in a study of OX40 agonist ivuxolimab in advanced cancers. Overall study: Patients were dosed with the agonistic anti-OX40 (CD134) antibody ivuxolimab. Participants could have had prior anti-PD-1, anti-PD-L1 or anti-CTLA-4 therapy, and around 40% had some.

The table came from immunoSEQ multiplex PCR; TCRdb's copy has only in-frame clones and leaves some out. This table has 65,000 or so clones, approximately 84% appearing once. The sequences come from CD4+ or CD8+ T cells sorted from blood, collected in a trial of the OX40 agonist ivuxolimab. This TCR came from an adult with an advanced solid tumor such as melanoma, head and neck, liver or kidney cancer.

This CDR3 reads CASSPFLTGGHGYTF. Written as DNA, the CDR3 is TGTGCCAGCAGCCCTTTCCTGACAGGGGGCCATGGCTACACCTTC. V gene TRBV5-6 combines with J gene TRBJ1-2, with 10 bases identical to TRBD1. The CDR3 has 15 amino acids. V lost 4 bases, J lost 6 bases, and 9 bases stayed unmatched. Germline CDR1 and CDR2: SGHDT and YYEEEE. The complete variable domain, with remaining parts taken from reference TRBV5-6 and TRBJ1-2, reads DAGVTQSPTHLIKTRGQQVTLRCSPKSGHDTVSWYQQALGQGPQFIFQYYEEEERQRGNFPDRFSGHQFPNYSSELNVNALLLGDSALYLCASSPFLTGGHGYTFGSGTRLTVV.